This T cell receptor (beta chain) originates from a study of blood T cell repertoires in COVID-19. Study summary: Acute-phase and convalescent COVID-19 samples originated in the United States, Italy and Spain. T cells, B-cell-depleted T cells, or PBMCs supplied cDNA or gDNA.

In the original processing: Amplification with reference gene primers provided the estimates of nucleated cell counts. Some clones are missing from TCRdb's copy, which holds only in-frame ones; the method was immunoSEQ multiplex PCR. V and J calls and clone size are those listed in that table; D and trimming were worked out from the DNA. The sample lists roughly 13,000 clones, 70% to 90% occurring once. This clone was picked up a small number of times. This sequence was found in a man aged 35 to 55 with active or convalescent COVID-19. The specimen sequenced was peripheral blood.

DNA for the CDR3: TGTGCCAGCAGCCGACTTGGATCGGGAAGTGGTGGCTACACCTTC. It codes for CASSRLGSGSGGYTF. V gene TRBV5-8 combines with J gene TRBJ1-2; D ambiguous. CDR3 length equals 15 residues. Trimming removed 4 bases from V and 7 bases from J, with 20 bases in between. Germline CDR1 SGHTS, CDR2 YDEGEE.